This T cell receptor (beta chain) was retrieved from a study of cytomegalovirus exposure and HLA in healthy donors. Study observations and caveats: Prior analysis indicated that the majority of TCR beta V segments exhibited productivity approximately 87% or approximately 30% of the time. Researchers catalogued some 160 TCR beta chains as cytomegalovirus-associated.

V was pared by 8 bases and J by 5 bases, with 6 bases between. CDR3 length: 11 residues. The germline V gene encodes CDR1 MGHRA and CDR2 YSYEKL. On this clone itself: What it binds is unknown.

The study ran its PCR with 60 Vbeta and 13 Jbeta primers. This table comes from immunoSEQ multiplex PCR, and its TCRdb copy is limited to in-frame clones, with some not included. The table records some 160,000 clones, over 75% of them present only once. The TCR sequence derives from a man aged 60-69 years in good health and CMV-seronegative. The V gene is TRBV4-1, the J gene TRBJ2-2, with D perhaps TRBD2 (5 bases). Source material: PBMCs. CDR3 region: CASGRTGELFF. CDR3 nucleotides: TGCGCCAGCGGGAGAACCGGGGAGCTGTTTTTT.